This T cell receptor (beta chain) was identified during a study of cytomegalovirus exposure and HLA in healthy donors. Primers for the PCR totalled 60 Vbeta and 13 Jbeta. Sequenced by immunoSEQ multiplex PCR; TCRdb stores in-frame clones only, minus some. The sample consists of 150,000 to 200,000 clones, roughly 82% of them appearing once. CDR1 and CDR2 (germline): SNHLY, FYNNEI. Trimming took 5 bases from V and 9 from J; bases not matched to a gene: 10. CDR3 size: 14 residues. This rearrangement joins TRBV2 to TRBJ1-5; 7 bases match TRBD1. The material sequenced was PBMCs. The sequence came from a woman aged 30 to 39 in good health and CMV-seronegative. The CDR3, as DNA: TGTGCCAGCAGTAAAGACAGGGATCAAGGGCCCCAGCATTTT. Encoded protein: CASSKDRDQGPQHF. The full variable domain, rest sourced from reference TRBV2 and TRBJ1-5, is EPEVTQTPSHQVTQMGQEVILRCVPISNHLYFYWYRQILGQKVEFLVSFYNNEISEKSEIFDDQFSVERPDGSNFTLKIRSTKLEDSAMYFCASSKDRDQGPQHFGDGTRLSIL.